A selection of T cell receptor beta chains follows, all from one sample in a study of T cell repertoires in cytomegalovirus infection. No antigen is known for these receptors. A single record per CDR3 protein comes from TCRdb applying MiXCR to the reads. The table lists roughly 700,000 distinct CDR3 sequences, around 30% of them singletons. The specimen was cultured PBMCs, collected from culture after CMV antigen stimulation. The receptors come from a human donor in good health (CMV status not recorded). Some clones in this sample may be carry-over from other donors' samples. Both conserved end residues are part of each CDR3. Each record gives: V gene, clone size, CDR3 length, D gene, J gene, CDR3 protein, CDR3 DNA. D genes are given only for firm matches. Clone size is not always given. Where it is, it says once, few, many or a class for expanded clones.

TRBV7-8,NA,12,NA,TRBJ2-2,CAGTMVVGELFF,TGTGCCGGAACTATGGTGGTCGGGGAGCTGTTTTTT
TRBV27,NA,15,TRBD1,TRBJ2-3,CASSRTTGGTDTQYF,TGTGCCAGCAGTCGAACGACAGGGGGCACAGATACGCAGTATTTT
TRBV20-1,NA,12,NA,TRBJ1-6,CSASRAGSPLHF,TGCAGTGCTAGCAGGGCGGGTTCACCCCTCCACTTT
TRBV4-2,NA,13,NA,TRBJ2-5,CASSQAGLGAQYF,TGTGCCAGCAGCCAAGCCGGACTCGGGGCCCAGTACTTC
TRBV15,NA,14,TRBD2,TRBJ2-1,CATSPGTSGREQFF,TGTGCCACCAGCCCCGGGACTAGCGGGAGGGAGCAGTTCTTC
TRBV11-2,NA,15,NA,TRBJ2-7,CASSLEGSGGYEQYF,TGTGCCAGCAGCTTAGAGGGTTCAGGCGGCTACGAGCAGTACTTC
TRBV7-2,NA,15,TRBD2,TRBJ2-1,CASSLTSGLDNEQFF,TGTGCCAGCAGCTTGACTAGCGGATTAGACAATGAGCAGTTCTTC
TRBV20-1,NA,11,NA,TRBJ2-1,CSARMESEQFF,TGCAGTGCTAGGATGGAGAGTGAGCAGTTCTTC
TRBV12-3/TRBV12-4,once,15,NA,TRBJ2-1,CASSSSGVYGDEQFF,TGTGCCAGCAGTTCCTCCGGGGTCTACGGCGATGAGCAGTTCTTC
TRBV20-1,NA,15,TRBD2,TRBJ2-3,CSAPSGGSSTDTQYF,TGCAGTGCTCCTTCGGGGGGGTCTAGCACAGATACGCAGTATTTT
TRBV27,NA,16,TRBD2,TRBJ2-3,CASSHGTSGGGDTQYF,TGTGCCAGCAGTCACGGGACTAGCGGGGGTGGGGATACGCAGTATTTT
TRBV7-3,NA,12,NA,TRBJ1-5,CASSPGVEPQHF,TGTGCCAGCAGCCCGGGGGTGGAGCCCCAGCATTTT
TRBV30,NA,16,TRBD2,TRBJ2-1,CAWSAPRTSGRREQFF,TGTGCCTGGAGTGCCCCCCGGACTAGCGGGAGACGTGAGCAGTTCTTC